The 30 T cell receptor beta chains below come from one sample, sequenced in a study of technical replicates of blood from several donors. The method was immunoSEQ multiplex PCR; TCRdb's version includes in-frame clones alone and lacks a portion of them. This repertoire shows around 72,000 clones, 91% found once; its top ten account for under 0.4%. The material sequenced was T cells isolated from PBMCs. Receptor source: a human donor in good health. Some clones in this sample may be carry-over from other donors' samples.

This chain connects TRBV7-2 to TRBJ2-5; 8 nucleotides line up with TRBD2. Germline V CDR1 and CDR2: SGHTA, FQGNSA. With V trimmed by 4 bases and J by 2 bases, 9 bases remained unmatched. The CDR3 consists of 16 residues. This chain's CDR3 is CASSSGLVKRQETQYF. CDR3 coding DNA: TGTGCCAGCAGCTCGGGACTAGTTAAAAGGCAAGAGACCCAGTACTTC.

The rearrangement uses TRBV28 and TRBJ2-1, with 8 bases aligning to TRBD2. Germline V gene data show CDR1 as MDHEN and CDR2 as SYDVKM. The CDR3 contains 14 residues. After removal of 8 bases from V and 9 bases from J, the junction contained 12 bases not matched to a gene. Here the CDR3 reads CASQEREWVPEQFF. The CDR3 DNA reads TGTGCCAGCCAAGAGCGGGAGTGGGTTCCTGAGCAGTTCTTC.

The chain employs TRBV27 and TRBJ1-2; D gene uncertain. Looked up from germline, CDR1 is MNHEY and CDR2 is SMNVEV (reference sequence). V lost 3 bases, J lost 3 bases, and 8 bases lay in between. The CDR3 covers 13 residues. CDR3 protein: CASSFGQDYGYTF. The CDR3 region has the DNA TGTGCCAGCAGTTTTGGCCAGGACTATGGCTACACCTTC.

This clone was seen just once. The chain has TRBV7-8 and TRBJ2-2, with TRBD2 identical over 8 bases. With V trimmed by 5 bases and J by 0 bases, 17 bases remained unmatched. The CDR3 spans 20 residues. Germline V gene sequence: CDR1 SGHVS, CDR2 FQNEAQ. CDR3 nucleotide sequence: TGTGCCAGCAGCAAACGGGGGGCCATTAGCGGGACCGCGAACACCGGGGAGCTGTTTTTT. As protein: CASSKRGAISGTANTGELFF.

For this clone: Other DNA sequences within the sample encode an identical CDR3. The chain couples TRBV5-1 to TRBJ1-1; 8 nucleotides line up with TRBD1. Germline loops: CDR1 SGHRS, CDR2 YFSETQ. This CDR3 region has 14 residues. The J segment lost 3 bases and the V segment lost 4 bases, leaving 5 bases of the junction unmatched. For the CDR3, the DNA is TGCGCCAGCAGCCCGGCAGGGGGCTACACTGAAGCTTTCTTT. Amino acids: CASSPAGGYTEAFF.

This chain uses TRBV29-1 with TRBJ1-6; a weak D match, TRBD1 (5 bases). The V end lost 6 bases, the J end lost 10 bases, and 16 bases lay between the germline ends. The CDR3 loop spans 13 amino acids. CDR1 SQVTM and CDR2 ANQGSEA come from the germline V gene. The CDR3 DNA reads as TGCAGCGTCGGCCATAAGGAGGGGTCACCCCTCCACTTT. Protein product: CSVGHKEGSPLHF.

The chain is built from TRBV28 and TRBJ1-5, with TRBD1 matching over 7 bases. The ends lost 8 bases at V and 5 bases at J; junction bases unmatched: 12. The length of the CDR3 is 15 residues. The V gene's germline CDR1 is MDHEN and CDR2 SYDVKM. As DNA, the CDR3 is TGTGCCAGCGGCTACAGGGGACGGAAAGATCAGCCCCAGCATTTT. Translation: CASGYRGRKDQPQHF.

This chain links TRBV30 with TRBJ1-4, with D possibly TRBD1 on 5 matching bases. Germline CDR1 reads GTSNPN; CDR2 reads SVGIG (reference sequence). This CDR3 region has 12 residues. V gave up 2 bases and J gave up 6 bases, with 7 bases separating them. Here the CDR3 reads CAWSTRDEKLFF. The CDR3 coding sequence is TGTGCCTGGAGTACCAGGGATGAAAAACTGTTTTTT.

The chain uses TRBV27 and TRBJ2-7, with 12 bases aligning to TRBD2. The CDR3 contains 14 residues. Germline assignment: CDR1 MNHEY and CDR2 SMNVEV (reference sequence). Trimming cost V 6 bases and J 7 bases; bases outside gene matches: 7. CDR3 nucleotides: TGTGCCAGCAGCCTAGCGGGGGGGCCTAGGGAGCAGTACTTC. This gives the protein CASSLAGGPREQYF.

V gene TRBV7-8 combines with J gene TRBJ1-1; 8 bases fit TRBD1. V shed 1 base and J 4 bases; nucleotides not matched to a gene: 5. Germline loops: CDR1 SGHVS, CDR2 FQNEAQ. This CDR3 is built from 15 residues. This chain's CDR3 is CASSLGTGLGTEAFF. In DNA, the CDR3 is TGTGCCAGCAGCTTAGGGACAGGGCTGGGCACTGAAGCTTTCTTT. Full variable domain (missing parts from reference TRBV7-8 and TRBJ1-1): GAGVSQSPRYKVAKRGQDVALRCDPISGHVSLFWYQQALGQGPEFLTYFQNEAQLDKSGLPSDRFFAERPEGSVSTLKIQRTQQEDSAVYLCASSLGTGLGTEAFFGQGTRLTVV.

This chain links TRBV27 with TRBJ1-1; D is unresolved. CDR3 size: 14 residues. Germline V lookup: CDR1 MNHEY, CDR2 SMNVEV (reference sequence). Trimming cost V 2 bases and J 11 bases, with 18 bases left between them. The CDR3 DNA is TGTGCCAGCAGTTTAACTGTGCCTGGGCCGGGGGCTTTCTTT. Amino acids: CASSLTVPGPGAFF.

This clone was seen a few times. The rearrangement uses TRBV7-3 and TRBJ1-1; no firm D call. Germline V lookup: CDR1 SGHTA, CDR2 FQGTGA. V lost 5 bases and J lost 0, with 10 bases in between. CDR3 size: 14 residues. This chain's CDR3 is CASSLRGLNTEAFF. For the CDR3, the DNA is TGTGCCAGCAGCCTAAGAGGTTTGAACACTGAAGCTTTCTTT.

This clone showed up just a few times. This chain joins TRBV9 and TRBJ1-5, with D hard to call. V was trimmed by 0 bases and J by 2 bases, leaving 9 bases between them. The CDR3 spans 15 residues. Per the germline V gene, CDR1 is SGDLS and CDR2 is YYNGEE. The CDR3 protein is CASSVGGEGNQPQHF. In DNA form, the CDR3 reads TGTGCCAGCAGCGTAGGAGGTGAGGGCAATCAGCCCCAGCATTTT. Looking up the rest from reference TRBV9 and TRBJ1-5 gives the full variable domain: DSGVTQTPKHLITATGQRVTLRCSPRSGDLSVYWYQQSLDQGLQFLIQYYNGEERAKGNILERFSAQQFPDLHSELNLSSLELGDSALYFCASSVGGEGNQPQHFGDGTRLSIL.

V is TRBV27 and J is TRBJ2-1; TRBD1 is a possible D gene (6 bases). The CDR3 consists of 13 residues. CDR1 and CDR2 (germline): MNHEY, SMNVEV (reference sequence). V was pared by 0 bases and J by 7 bases, with 7 bases between. The CDR3 here is CASSLSRGNEQFF. In DNA form, the CDR3 reads TGTGCCAGCAGTTTATCCAGGGGTAATGAGCAGTTCTTC.

The chain combines TRBV7-9 with TRBJ2-7; no reliable D call. Germline CDR1 and CDR2: SEHNR and FQNEAQ (reference sequence). The CDR3 is made up of 14 amino acids. The germline V and J ends were trimmed by 6 bases and 1 base, with 13 bases remaining between them. CDR3 amino acids: CASSWAGLSYEQYF. CDR3 DNA sequence: TGTGCCAGCAGTTGGGCAGGTCTTTCCTACGAGCAGTACTTC.

V gene TRBV6-5 combines with J gene TRBJ1-1; D is perhaps TRBD1 (5 bases). V shed 10 bases and J shed 0 bases, with 12 bases lying between them. Germline-derived CDR1 and CDR2 are MNHEY and SVGAGI. CDR3 length: 13 residues. Written as DNA, the CDR3 is TGTGCCATTTCACGGGGGGTGAACACTGAAGCTTTCTTT. It yields the protein CAISRGVNTEAFF.

J is TRBJ2-7 and V is TRBV10-3; 9 nucleotides align to TRBD2. V was pared by 3 bases and J by 1 base, with 4 bases of the junction left unmatched. This CDR3 spans 15 amino acids. Germline CDR1 reads ENHRY; CDR2 reads SYGVKD. The CDR3 loop is CAISDAGGPSYEQYF. In nucleotides, the CDR3 is TGTGCCATCAGTGACGCGGGGGGGCCATCCTACGAGCAGTACTTC.

This chain connects TRBV10-3 to TRBJ2-7; 10 bases are shared with TRBD2. This CDR3 has 16 amino acids. Germline CDR1 is ENHRY and CDR2 is SYGVKD. V trimming: 1 base; J trimming: 1 base; junction bases outside the gene matches: 4. Here the CDR3 reads CAISELAGGISYEQYF. CDR3 DNA: TGTGCCATCAGTGAGTTAGCGGGGGGCATATCCTACGAGCAGTACTTC.

The chain is built from TRBV10-2 and TRBJ1-4, with a weak D call TRBD1 (5 bases). The CDR3 consists of 13 residues. Germline V CDR1 and CDR2: WSHSY, SAAADI. Trimming shortened V by 6 bases and J by 5 bases, and 10 bases separated the two germline ends. The CDR3 DNA reads as TGCGCCAGCAGAGACAGCCACAATGAAAAACTGTTTTTT. It translates to CASRDSHNEKLFF.

This clone was found once. This rearrangement joins TRBV25-1 to TRBJ2-1; 7 nucleotides line up with TRBD2. The CDR3 runs to 16 residues. Germline trimming cut 6 bases from V and 0 bases from J; bases unmatched to any gene: 8. The V gene's germline CDR1 is MGHDK and CDR2 SYGVNS. The CDR3 DNA reads TGTGCCAGCAGGGAGGGAGGCGGGAGCTCCTACAATGAGCAGTTCTTC. Its protein product is CASREGGGSSYNEQFF.

The rearrangement uses TRBV28 and TRBJ1-5; weak D call: TRBD1 (5 bases). Trimming stripped 2 bases from V and 2 bases from J, with 10 bases between. Germline CDR1 MDHEN, CDR2 SYDVKM. The CDR3 spans 15 residues. CDR3 DNA sequence: TGTGCCAGCAGTTTAGGGGGAGGCGGCAATCAGCCCCAGCATTTT. Translation: CASSLGGGGNQPQHF.

The genes are TRBV30 and TRBJ1-3; D may be TRBD1 (6 bases). Germline V CDR1 and CDR2: GTSNPN, SVGIG (reference sequence). Trimming stripped 6 bases from V and 0 bases from J, with 12 bases between. CDR3 length equals 14 residues. This chain's CDR3 is CACDLGGSGNTIYF. The DNA for the CDR3 is TGTGCCTGCGACCTAGGGGGCTCTGGAAACACCATATATTTT.

The chain carries TRBV2 and TRBJ2-7; 9 nucleotides line up with TRBD1. The germline V gene has CDR1 SNHLY and CDR2 FYNNEI. The V gene end was trimmed by 4 bases and the J gene end by 5 bases; junction bases not matched to a gene: 9. This CDR3 region has 15 residues. CDR3 protein: CASSAPGQGAHEQYF. Written as DNA, the CDR3 is TGTGCCAGCAGTGCCCCGGGACAGGGTGCCCACGAGCAGTACTTC.

The gene calls are TRBV4-2 and TRBJ2-5; 8 bases line up with TRBD2. Germline-derived CDR1 and CDR2 are LGHNA and YNFKEQ. V was pared by 1 base and J by 2 bases, with 9 bases of the junction left unmatched. The CDR3 extends over 17 amino acids. The CDR3 here is CASSQATPAGVQETQYF. The CDR3 nucleotides are TGTGCCAGCAGCCAAGCAACACCAGCGGGAGTGCAAGAGACCCAGTACTTC.

This clone was seen more than once but under ten times. The CDR3 region is CASSPDRRNTEAFF. The CDR3 nucleotides read TGTGCCAGCAGCCCCGATCGGAGGAACACTGAAGCTTTCTTT. The rearrangement links TRBV11-2 to TRBJ1-1, with no clear D. This CDR3 region has 14 residues. V gave up 5 bases and J gave up 1 base, with 11 bases separating them. The germline V gene has CDR1 SGHAT and CDR2 FQNNGV. Drawing the rest from reference TRBV11-2 and TRBJ1-1, the complete variable domain is EAGVAQSPRYKIIEKRQSVAFWCNPISGHATLYWYQQILGQGPKLLIQFQNNGVVDDSQLPKDRFSAERLKGVDSTLKIQPAKLEDSAVYLCASSPDRRNTEAFFGQGTRLTVV.

The J gene is TRBJ2-2, the V gene TRBV6-4, with 13 bases lining up with TRBD2. From germline, CDR1 is MRHNA and CDR2 SNTAGT. Losses at the gene ends were 6 bases for V and 2 bases for J; bases not matched to a gene: 9. The CDR3 is 18 residues long. In DNA, the CDR3 is TGTGCCAGCAGGGAAAGTCGACTAGCGGGGGGTAACACCGGGGAGCTGTTTTTT. It encodes CASRESRLAGGNTGELFF.

The chain couples TRBV5-1 to TRBJ2-7, with D perhaps TRBD1 (6 bases). V was cut by 3 bases and J by 3 bases, with 16 bases left in between. Germline CDR1 and CDR2: SGHRS and YFSETQ. The CDR3 is 15 residues long. The CDR3 nucleotides read TGCGCCAGCAGCTCGGGACACCGGGATGGCTACGAGCAGTACTTC. Translation gives CASSSGHRDGYEQYF.

This chain uses TRBV5-1 with TRBJ2-2, with D perhaps matching TRBD1 (6 bases). Trimming cost V 5 bases and J 1 base, with 9 bases left between them. Germline CDR1 reads SGHRS; CDR2 reads YFSETQ. CDR3 size: 14 residues. The CDR3 DNA follows: TGCGCCAGCAGACGGACAGAGAACACCGGGGAGCTGTTTTTT. It encodes CASRRTENTGELFF.

The V and J genes are TRBV6-6 and TRBJ2-1, with TRBD1 matching 9 bases. The CDR3 has 15 amino acids. Germline-derived CDR1 and CDR2 are MNHNY and SVGAGI (reference sequence). V shed 4 bases and J 7 bases; nucleotides not matched to a gene: 8. CDR3 bases: TGTGCCAGCAGTTTGGGACAGGGTGAGGAGAATGAGCAGTTCTTC. Translating it yields CASSLGQGEENEQFF.

This chain uses TRBV28 with TRBJ2-1; 8 bases line up with TRBD2. Trimming cost V 8 bases and J 10 bases; bases outside gene matches: 13. CDR1 and CDR2 from the germline V gene are MDHEN and SYDVKM. The CDR3 loop spans 14 amino acids. This chain's CDR3 is CASGRAGAFGEQFF. CDR3 nucleotides: TGTGCCAGCGGAAGAGCGGGGGCCTTCGGGGAGCAGTTCTTC.